This T cell receptor beta chain emerged from a study of T cell repertoires in cytomegalovirus infection. Overall study results and limits: HLA-C-restricted, CMV-specific TCR beta clonotypes were dominant ex vivo.

TCRdb reanalysed the reads using MiXCR and keeps one entry per CDR3 protein. The data hold 360,000 or so distinct CDR3 sequences, with 34% observed a single time. Details on this clonotype: As yet, its antigen is unknown.

The germline CDR1 and CDR2 sequences are DFQATT and SNEGSKA (reference sequence). This CDR3 contains 12 residues. This specimen consisted of cultured PBMCs, obtained from culture after CMV antigen stimulation. The V gene is TRBV20-1, the J gene TRBJ1-2; D is uncertain. The receptor's source is a human donor in good health (CMV status not recorded). Some clones in this sample may be carry-over from other donors' samples. CDR3 sequence reads: CSCHVGIYGYTF. The CDR3 DNA sequence: TGCAGCTGTCACGTTGGTATCTATGGCTACACCTTC.